This passage covers 12 T cell receptor beta chains from one sample sequenced in a study of regulatory T cells in long-lasting Graves disease. Arm-PCR of CDR3 regions and iRepertoire HTBI primers were used to build TCR beta libraries. In TCRdb, the multiplex PCR reads were re-called with MiXCR into one record per CDR3 protein. The sample shows 550,000 to 650,000 distinct CDR3 sequences, 16% of them seen only once. The sample's time point: newly diagnosed GD, antithyroid drugs for less than 3 months. There was RNA extracted from PBMCs, and the TCR library was made from it. The data were also submitted as part of a second study, on T cells in Graves' hyperthyroidism and ophthalmopathy.

This material consisted of peripheral blood mononuclear cells (PBMCs), taken at new diagnosis, from a patient treated with antithyroid drugs. These receptors were taken from a young man with Graves disease.

This clonotype appeared a few times. Here the CDR3 DNA reads TGTGCCAGCAGTTTATCCCCAGGGTTGGGTCAGCCCCAGCATTTT. Its translation is CASSLSPGLGQPQHF. The chain has TRBV27 and TRBJ1-5; possible D gene TRBD1, 5 bases. CDR1 and CDR2 from the germline V gene are MNHEY and SMNVEV (reference sequence). V dropped 0 bases and J dropped 6 bases, with 12 bases sitting between them. The CDR3 sequence is 15 residues long.

The chain is built from TRBV29-1 and TRBJ2-7; a weak D match, TRBD1 (6 bases). In germline, CDR1 is SQVTM, CDR2 ANQGSEA. V lost 6 bases and J 0 bases, leaving 9 bases between the germline ends. The CDR3 is made up of 12 amino acids. CDR3 bases: TGCAGCGTAACAGGGAGCTCCTACGAGCAGTACTTC. Its translation: CSVTGSSYEQYF.

The chain is built from TRBV9 and TRBJ2-4, with 7 bases lining up with TRBD1. The trim removed 0 bases at V and 8 bases at J, leaving 8 bases unmatched. Germline CDR1 is SGDLS and CDR2 is YYNGEE. The CDR3 has 15 amino acids. The CDR3: CASSVGGGPGDIQYF. CDR3 sequence (DNA): TGTGCCAGCAGCGTAGGAGGGGGCCCCGGTGACATTCAGTACTTC.

This clonotype was seen a few times. The chain is built from TRBV20-1 and TRBJ2-3, with D perhaps TRBD2 (6 bases). From germline, CDR1 is DFQATT and CDR2 SNEGSKA (reference sequence). V was clipped by 6 bases and J by 2 bases, with 21 bases between them. This CDR3 is built from 16 residues. CDR3 in amino acids: CSARSRASEHTDTQYF. The CDR3, as DNA: TGCAGTGCAAGAAGTCGGGCTAGCGAACACACAGATACGCAGTATTTT.

V usage is TRBV6-1 and J usage is TRBJ2-5; D is unclear. The CDR3 contains 12 residues. The germline V gene has CDR1 MNHNS and CDR2 SASEGT. V lost 3 bases, J lost 5 bases, and 7 bases lay in between. The CDR3 DNA reads as TGTGCCAGCAGTGATCCTTGGGAGACCCAGTACTTC. Its translation: CASSDPWETQYF.

In its sample, this clonotype was seen many times. CDR3 amino acids: CASSSGRGTGELFF. The CDR3 DNA reads as TGTGCCAGCAGTAGCGGGAGGGGTACCGGGGAGCTGTTTTTT. V usage is TRBV9 and J usage is TRBJ2-2; 11 nucleotides align to TRBD2. J was trimmed by 5 bases and V by 5 bases; bases with no gene match: 2. CDR3 length: 14 amino acids. The germline V gene encodes CDR1 SGDLS and CDR2 YYNGEE.

This clonotype came up many times. This chain joins TRBV28 and TRBJ2-7; maybe TRBD2 (5 bases). Germline values: CDR1 MDHEN, CDR2 SYDVKM. Trimming took 6 bases from V and 3 from J, leaving 15 bases between them. The CDR3 consists of 14 residues. DNA of the CDR3: TGTGCCAGCAGAAGACTAACGCTCGACTACGAGCAGTACTTC. It encodes CASRRLTLDYEQYF.

The chain joins TRBV6-1 to TRBJ2-7; TRBD1 might be the D (6 bases). This CDR3 contains 14 residues. CDR1 and CDR2 from the germline V gene are MNHNS and SASEGT. With 8 bases removed from V and 2 bases from J, the gap between germline ends came to 16 bases. CDR3 region: CASCYRETTYEQYF. The CDR3 DNA sequence: TGTGCCAGCTGCTACAGGGAAACCACCTACGAGCAGTACTTC.

This clonotype was detected many times. The chain employs TRBV30 and TRBJ2-7; no reliable D call. The germline V gene has CDR1 GTSNPN and CDR2 SVGIG (reference sequence). CDR3 length equals 13 residues. V was clipped by 0 bases and J by 4 bases, with 10 bases between them. The DNA for the CDR3 is TGTGCCTGGAGTGTACCACAGTTATACGAGCAGTACTTC. Translating gives CAWSVPQLYEQYF.

Only a few counts were recorded for this clonotype. This rearrangement joins TRBV5-4 to TRBJ2-7; TRBD1 agrees at 7 bases. The CDR3 contains 14 residues. Germline CDR1 is SGHNT and CDR2 is YYREEE (reference sequence). The V and J ends lost 3 bases and 5 bases, in that order; junction bases with no gene match: 8. The chain's CDR3 is CASSWPGGSDEQYF. Here the CDR3 DNA reads TGTGCCAGCAGCTGGCCAGGGGGAAGCGACGAGCAGTACTTC.

At least ten counts were recorded for this clonotype. CDR3 in amino acids: CSARDGWGVTLSQQYF. Here the CDR3 DNA reads TGCAGTGCTAGAGACGGATGGGGGGTGACTCTGAGTCAGCAGTACTTC. The J gene is TRBJ2-7, the V gene TRBV20-1; D perhaps matches TRBD2 (6 bases). From germline, CDR1 is DFQATT and CDR2 SNEGSKA (reference sequence). V lost 0 bases and J lost 8, with 23 bases in between. The CDR3 extends over 16 amino acids.

This clonotype showed up just a few times. The chain joins TRBV7-3 to TRBJ2-6; D ambiguous. This CDR3 is built from 16 residues. From germline, CDR1 is SGHTA and CDR2 FQGTGA. Deletions cut 4 bases from V and 3 bases from J, with 13 bases between. The CDR3 DNA follows: TGTGCCAGCAGCTACTATGGCCGCGGTGGGGCCAACGTCCTGACTTTC. This sequence encodes CASSYYGRGGANVLTF.